This T cell receptor (beta chain) was found in a study of radiotherapy plus CTLA-4 blockade in lung cancer. Here immunoSEQ multiplex PCR was the method, and the copy in TCRdb shows in-frame clones only, minus some. Among some 66,000 clones listed, roughly four fifths were seen once. Comment on this clone: The antigen is not known.

Per the germline V gene, CDR1 is MNHNS and CDR2 is SASEGT. Trimming cost V 8 bases and J 4 bases; bases outside gene matches: 6. The CDR3 loop spans 13 amino acids. Whole-study findings and limits: Once radiotherapy plus ipilimumab had been given, TCR clones derived from tumor expanded in blood. Early blood T cell clone changes and increased post-radiation serum interferon-beta were reportedly the strongest response predictors.

The TCR comes from a human donor with non-small cell lung cancer who had a partial response to radiotherapy plus ipilimumab. The sequences come from peripheral blood, collected from a patient treated with radiotherapy plus ipilimumab. This sequence joins TRBV6-1 and TRBJ2-7, with 9 bases fitting TRBD2. The chain's CDR3 is CASGASGTYEQYF. Here the CDR3 DNA reads TGTGCCAGCGGGGCTAGCGGGACTTACGAGCAGTACTTC.